Listed below are T cell receptor beta chains from one sample, sequenced in a study of blood T cell repertoires in COVID-19. Profiling relied on immunoSEQ multiplex PCR, and the TCRdb table lists in-frame clones only, not all of them. The sample consists of about 140,000 clones, approximately 84% of them appearing once. Sequenced sample: peripheral blood. Receptors originate from a woman aged 60-70 years with acute or convalescent COVID-19. Each CDR3 is given with its conserved first and last residue. The order of the fields is clone size, D gene, J gene, V gene, CDR3 length, CDR3 protein, CDR3 DNA. D genes are given only for firm matches. Only some rows state a clone size, as once, few, many or a class for expanded clones.

.,TRBD2,TRBJ2-7,TRBV29-1,14,CSVESSGRSTEQYF,TGCAGCGTAGAAAGTAGCGGGAGGTCTACCGAGCAGTACTTC
.,.,TRBJ2-1,TRBV5-6,13,CASDQGYNNEQFF,TGTGCCAGCGATCAGGGATACAACAATGAGCAGTTCTTC
.,.,TRBJ2-7,TRBV7-2,13,CASSLAQTYEQYF,TGTGCCAGCAGCTTAGCACAGACCTACGAGCAGTACTTC
once,.,TRBJ2-3,TRBV27,15,CASKNGGLITDTQYF,TGTGCCAGTAAAAACGGGGGTTTAATCACAGATACGCAGTATTTT
.,TRBD2,TRBJ2-7,TRBV14,13,CASSPRTRGEQYF,TGTGCCAGCAGCCCGCGGACTAGAGGAGAGCAGTACTTC
.,.,TRBJ2-7,TRBV9,13,CASSVGPSYEQYF,TGTGCCAGCAGCGTAGGGCCCTCCTACGAGCAGTACTTC
.,TRBD2,TRBJ2-1,TRBV7-3,16,CASSPRWTSGRNEQFF,TGTGCCAGCAGCCCCCGCTGGACTAGCGGGCGCAATGAGCAGTTCTTC
.,.,TRBJ1-6,TRBV9,15,CASTRTGRGGSPLHF,TGTGCCAGCACCCGTACAGGGAGGGGGGGATCACCCCTCCACTTT
once,.,TRBJ1-4,TRBV7-3,13,CASSLSQGEKLFF,TGTGCCAGCAGCTTAAGTCAGGGGGAAAAACTGTTTTTT
.,TRBD2,TRBJ2-1,TRBV19,16,CASRPPRAGVDNEQFF,TGTGCCAGTAGACCCCCCAGAGCGGGAGTTGACAATGAGCAGTTCTTC
.,TRBD2,TRBJ2-1,TRBV5-1,16,CASSGGRTSGIFEQFF,TGCGCCAGCAGCGGAGGCCGGACTAGCGGGATTTTTGAGCAGTTCTTC
.,.,TRBJ2-2,TRBV5-1,14,CASKLEGGTGELFF,TGCGCCAGCAAATTGGAGGGAGGCACCGGGGAGCTGTTTTTT
.,TRBD1,TRBJ1-2,TRBV7-2,13,CASRSTGDYGYTF,TGTGCCAGCAGGTCTACAGGGGACTATGGCTACACCTTC
once,TRBD1,TRBJ1-4,TRBV19,14,CASSIGQGQGKLFF,TGTGCCAGTAGTATTGGACAGGGGCAGGGAAAACTGTTTTTT
.,TRBD2,TRBJ2-3,TRBV2,16,CASSTGLAGRTDTQYF,TGTGCCAGCAGTACCGGGCTAGCGGGACGCACAGATACGCAGTATTTT
.,TRBD1,TRBJ2-5,TRBV5-4,17,CASSLVPGQVLEETQYF,TGTGCCAGCAGCTTGGTCCCGGGACAGGTTTTAGAAGAGACCCAGTACTTC
.,TRBD1,TRBJ2-5,TRBV7-3,15,CASSPGTGGQETQYF,TGTGCCAGCAGCCCTGGGACAGGGGGGCAAGAGACCCAGTACTTC
.,TRBD1,TRBJ2-7,TRBV28,14,CASSEPGQGIEQYF,TGTGCCAGCAGTGAACCGGGACAGGGAATCGAGCAGTACTTC
.,TRBD2,TRBJ2-1,TRBV27,14,CASSSGGRGNEQFF,TGTGCCAGCAGTTCCGGCGGGAGGGGGAATGAGCAGTTCTTC
.,.,TRBJ1-1,TRBV12-3/TRBV12-4,12,CASSLASGRAFF,TGTGCCAGCAGTTTAGCATCAGGCCGGGCTTTCTTT
.,TRBD1,TRBJ2-5,TRBV6-5,15,CASSSTGGVRETQYF,TGTGCCAGCAGTTCCACAGGGGGCGTGAGGGAGACCCAGTACTTC
.,TRBD2,TRBJ2-7,TRBV7-9,13,CASGAWGGHEQYF,TGTGCCAGCGGGGCTTGGGGGGGTCACGAGCAGTACTTC
.,TRBD1,TRBJ2-1,TRBV28,14,CASSRDRDYNEQFF,TGTGCCAGCAGTAGGGACAGGGACTACAATGAGCAGTTCTTC
many,.,TRBJ1-5,TRBV12-5,13,CASGFGVNQPQHF,TGTGCTAGTGGTTTCGGGGTCAATCAGCCCCAGCATTTT
.,TRBD1,TRBJ1-2,TRBV15,14,CATSRFRTGNGYTF,TGTGCCACCAGCAGGTTCAGGACAGGGAATGGCTACACCTTC
once,.,TRBJ1-5,TRBV28,15,CASKGGGYSNQPQHF,TGTGCCAGCAAGGGCGGAGGATATAGCAATCAGCCCCAGCATTTT
.,.,TRBJ2-3,TRBV19,11,CASSSGDTQYF,TGTGCCAGTAGTTCGGGGGATACGCAGTATTTT
.,.,TRBJ2-2,TRBV5-1,14,CASSPARRTGELFF,TGCGCCAGCAGCCCCGCACGGCGGACCGGGGAGCTGTTTTTT
.,.,TRBJ2-3,TRBV7-9,13,CASSLNSRDTQYF,TGTGCCAGCAGCTTAAACTCTCGAGATACGCAGTATTTT
.,TRBD2,TRBJ2-3,TRBV5-1,15,CASSRRLAGANTQYF,TGCGCCAGCAGCAGAAGACTAGCGGGAGCTAATACGCAGTATTTT
once,TRBD1,TRBJ1-1,TRBV18,15,CASSARDSMNTEAFF,TGTGCCAGCTCAGCCCGGGACAGCATGAACACTGAAGCTTTCTTT
.,TRBD2,TRBJ2-1,TRBV4-1,16,CASSQETSGRAIMQFF,TGCGCCAGCAGCCAAGAGACTAGCGGGAGGGCCATTATGCAGTTCTTC